The 13 T cell receptor beta chains in this list originate from one sample, sequenced in a study of blood T cell repertoires in COVID-19. Sequenced by immunoSEQ multiplex PCR; TCRdb stores in-frame clones only, minus some. The sample lists over 150,000 clones, roughly 89% occurring once. The sequenced material came from peripheral blood. The source of these receptors is a woman aged 55-69 years who had recovered from COVID-19.

The chain has TRBV11-2 and TRBJ2-2; D gene uncertain. The CDR3 loop spans 13 amino acids. V dropped 2 bases and J dropped 3 bases, with 4 bases sitting between them. Germline-derived CDR1 and CDR2 are SGHAT and FQNNGV. CDR3 sequence (DNA): TGTGCCAGCAGCTTACAATACACCGGGGAGCTGTTTTTT. This encodes CASSLQYTGELFF.

The chain links TRBV28 to TRBJ2-7, with D unclear. V was pared by 5 bases and J by 2 bases, with 10 bases between. The CDR3 is made up of 13 amino acids. Germline CDR1 is MDHEN and CDR2 is SYDVKM. CDR3: CASSRGIPYEQYF. DNA of the CDR3: TGTGCCAGCAGTCGCGGTATCCCCTACGAGCAGTACTTC.

The J gene is TRBJ1-3, the V gene TRBV11-2; D is unresolved. The CDR3 loop spans 15 amino acids. Germline V gene lookup returns CDR1 SGHAT and CDR2 FQNNGV. Trimming removed 1 base from V and 0 bases from J, with 7 bases in between. The CDR3 sequence: CASSLALSSGNTIYF. DNA for the CDR3: TGTGCCAGCAGCTTAGCTCTGTCCTCTGGAAACACCATATATTTT. Looking up the rest from reference TRBV11-2 and TRBJ1-3 gives the full variable domain: EAGVAQSPRYKIIEKRQSVAFWCNPISGHATLYWYQQILGQGPKLLIQFQNNGVVDDSQLPKDRFSAERLKGVDSTLKIQPAKLEDSAVYLCASSLALSSGNTIYFGEGSWLTVV.

The chain is built from TRBV19 and TRBJ2-2, with D possibly TRBD2 on 6 matching bases. The CDR3 contains 16 residues. V was trimmed by 6 bases and J by 3 bases, leaving 17 bases between them. Germline lookup yields CDR1 LNHDA and CDR2 SQIVND (reference sequence). CDR3: CASSQRRGVDTGELFF. The CDR3 region has the DNA TGTGCCAGTAGCCAACGGCGGGGCGTCGACACCGGGGAGCTGTTTTTT.

The V call is TRBV2, the J call TRBJ2-5; no clear D. CDR1 and CDR2 (germline): SNHLY, FYNNEI. The CDR3 spans 13 residues. The V end was cut by 8 bases, the J end by 0 bases, with 10 bases between. The CDR3 reads CASSTEYQETQYF. The CDR3 DNA reads TGTGCCAGCTCGACTGAATACCAAGAGACCCAGTACTTC.

This clone was recorded only once. The chain uses TRBV4-3 and TRBJ2-2; TRBD1 matches at 8 bases. The germline V gene encodes CDR1 LGHNA and CDR2 YSLEER. With V trimmed by 5 bases and J by 3 bases, 14 bases remained unmatched. The CDR3 is made up of 18 amino acids. For the CDR3, the DNA is TGCGCCAGCAGCAGAGACAGGGGCGCTAGCTGGGACACCGGGGAGCTGTTTTTT. Translated: CASSRDRGASWDTGELFF.

The chain employs TRBV28 and TRBJ1-2; D possibly corresponds to TRBD1 (5 bases). V was shortened by 7 bases and J by 8 bases, with 23 bases between the two germline ends. The CDR3 extends over 15 amino acids. Germline CDR1 is MDHEN and CDR2 is SYDVKM. The CDR3 DNA sequence: TGTGCCAGCATCCCAGGCAGGGAGGTTATTTACGGCTACACCTTC. This codes for CASIPGREVIYGYTF.

CDR3: CAISEGPPGQFF. CDR3 bases: TGTGCCATCAGTGAGGGCCCACCGGGGCAGTTCTTC. The rearrangement joins TRBV10-3 to TRBJ2-1, with unresolved D. CDR1 is ENHRY and CDR2 is SYGVKD in the germline V gene. The length of the CDR3 is 12 residues. V dropped 2 bases and J dropped 12 bases, with 11 bases sitting between them.

The CDR3: CASSQWTAVTEAFF. CDR3 bases: TGTGCCAGCAGCCAGTGGACAGCGGTAACTGAAGCTTTCTTT. V and J are TRBV5-6 and TRBJ1-1; tentatively, D is TRBD1 (6 bases). Germline V gene lookup returns CDR1 SGHDT and CDR2 YYEEEE. This CDR3 contains 14 residues. The V end was cut by 4 bases, the J end by 5 bases, with 15 bases between.

This clone was seen just once. The chain uses TRBV12-3 or TRBV12-4 and TRBJ2-7; D is unresolved. CDR3 length equals 13 residues. Trimming shortened V by 7 bases and J by 6 bases, and 16 bases separated the two germline ends. CDR3 in amino acids: CASTSLVAGEQYF. In DNA, the CDR3 is TGTGCCAGCACCTCCTTGGTGGCTGGCGAGCAGTACTTC.

The chain has TRBV6-5 and TRBJ1-1; D not resolved. From germline, CDR1 is MNHEY and CDR2 SVGAGI. The CDR3 length is 14 residues. Trimming took 4 bases from V and 5 from J, leaving 14 bases between them. The CDR3: CASSSQNPYTEAFF. For the CDR3, the DNA is TGTGCCAGCAGTTCCCAGAACCCATATACTGAAGCTTTCTTT.

In its sample, this clone was seen a few times. The CDR3, as DNA: TGTGCCAGCGGAAGACAGCAGAACACTGAAGCTTTCTTT. It encodes CASGRQQNTEAFF. This rearrangement joins TRBV2 to TRBJ1-1, with a possible D match to TRBD1 (5 bases). Trimming took 8 bases from V and 1 from J, leaving 11 bases between them. The CDR3 extends over 13 amino acids. Per germline, CDR1 SNHLY and CDR2 FYNNEI. Drawing the rest from reference TRBV2 and TRBJ1-1, the complete variable domain is EPEVTQTPSHQVTQMGQEVILRCVPISNHLYFYWYRQILGQKVEFLVSFYNNEISEKSEIFDDQFSVERPDGSNFTLKIRSTKLEDSAMYFCASGRQQNTEAFFGQGTRLTVV.

The rearrangement joins TRBV24-1 to TRBJ2-7; unclear D gene. V was trimmed by 5 bases and J by 6 bases, leaving 10 bases between them. Germline V gene data show CDR1 as KGHDR and CDR2 as SFDVKD. This CDR3 has 12 residues. The CDR3 nucleotides read TGTGCCACCAGTGGGGTAACGGGCGAGCAGTACTTC. The encoded protein is CATSGVTGEQYF.